The sequence of this T cell receptor beta chain was determined in a study of blood T cells in healthy people across ages. Only a few counts were recorded for this clonotype. The authors ran a second PCR of about 6 to 11 cycles using a sample-barcoded 5' primer and a J-beta primer mix. Through a template-switch adaptor with 12 random nucleotides, each cDNA molecule received a tag. TCRdb analysed the 5' RACE reads with MiXCR anew, one entry per CDR3 protein. The sample includes some 900,000 distinct CDR3 sequences, about 44% of them seen just once. The ends were cut back, 0 bases at V and 5 bases at J, with 6 bases in the middle. This CDR3 comprises 13 residues. The germline V gene has CDR1 SGHTA and CDR2 FQGNSA. It was around 10 milliliters of peripheral blood that were drawn from each donor.

This TCR was sampled from a young man in good health. This chain uses TRBV7-2 with TRBJ2-3; D ambiguous. Sequenced material: blood. Here the CDR3 reads CASSLAVLDTQYF. CDR3 nucleotides: TGTGCCAGCAGCTTAGCGGTACTAGATACGCAGTATTTT.